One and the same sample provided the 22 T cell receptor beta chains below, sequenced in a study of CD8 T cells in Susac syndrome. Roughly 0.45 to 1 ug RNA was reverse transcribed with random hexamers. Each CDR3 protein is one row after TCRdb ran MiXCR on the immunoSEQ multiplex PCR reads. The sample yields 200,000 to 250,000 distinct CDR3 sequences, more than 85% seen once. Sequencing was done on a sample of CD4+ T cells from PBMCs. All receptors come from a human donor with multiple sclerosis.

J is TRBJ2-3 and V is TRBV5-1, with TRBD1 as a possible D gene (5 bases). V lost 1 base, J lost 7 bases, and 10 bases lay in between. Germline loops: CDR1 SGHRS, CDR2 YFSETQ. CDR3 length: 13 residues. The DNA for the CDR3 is TGCGCCAGCAGCTTGTCGACAGATAATACGCAGTATTTT. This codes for CASSLSTDNTQYF.

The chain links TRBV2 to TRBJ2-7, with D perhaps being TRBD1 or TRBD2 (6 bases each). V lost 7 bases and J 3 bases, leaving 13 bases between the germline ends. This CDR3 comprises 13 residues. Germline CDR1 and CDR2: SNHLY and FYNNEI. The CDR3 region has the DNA TGTGCCAGCACCCGGGGGCAGTTCTACGAGCAGTACGTC. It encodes CASTRGQFYEQYV.

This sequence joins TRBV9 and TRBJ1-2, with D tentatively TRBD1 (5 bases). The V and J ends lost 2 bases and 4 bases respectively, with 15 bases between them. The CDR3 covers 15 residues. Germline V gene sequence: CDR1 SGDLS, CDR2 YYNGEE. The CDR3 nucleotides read TGTGCCAGCAGCGTGGCCGCCGGGACTATCTATGGCTACACCTTC. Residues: CASSVAAGTIYGYTF.

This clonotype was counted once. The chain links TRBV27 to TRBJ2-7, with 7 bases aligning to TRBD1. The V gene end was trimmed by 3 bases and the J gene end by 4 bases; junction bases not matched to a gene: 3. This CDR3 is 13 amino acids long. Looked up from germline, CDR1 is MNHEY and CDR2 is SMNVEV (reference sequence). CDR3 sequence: CASSFATGYEQYV. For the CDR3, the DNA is TGTGCCAGCAGTTTCGCGACAGGGTACGAGCAGTACGTC.

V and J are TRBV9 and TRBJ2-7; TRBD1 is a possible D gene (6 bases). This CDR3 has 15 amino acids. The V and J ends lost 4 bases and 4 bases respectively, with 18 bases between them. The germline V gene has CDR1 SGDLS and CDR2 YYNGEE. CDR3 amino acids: CASSFSRDNDYEQYV. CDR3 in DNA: TGTGCCAGCAGCTTCTCCCGGGACAACGATTACGAGCAGTACGTC.

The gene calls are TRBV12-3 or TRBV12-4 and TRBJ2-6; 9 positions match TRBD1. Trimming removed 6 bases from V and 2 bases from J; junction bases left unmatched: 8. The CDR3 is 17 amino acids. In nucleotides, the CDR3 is TGTGCCAGCAGGGGACCGGGACAGGGAACTGGGGCCAACGTCCTGACTTTC. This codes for CASRGPGQGTGANVLTF.

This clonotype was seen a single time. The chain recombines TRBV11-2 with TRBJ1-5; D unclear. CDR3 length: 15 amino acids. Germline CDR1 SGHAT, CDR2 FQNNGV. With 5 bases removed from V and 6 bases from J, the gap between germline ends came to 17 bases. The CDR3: CASSLGSLPGQPQHF. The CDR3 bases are TGTGCCAGCAGCCTAGGGAGCCTGCCAGGTCAGCCCCAGCATTTT.

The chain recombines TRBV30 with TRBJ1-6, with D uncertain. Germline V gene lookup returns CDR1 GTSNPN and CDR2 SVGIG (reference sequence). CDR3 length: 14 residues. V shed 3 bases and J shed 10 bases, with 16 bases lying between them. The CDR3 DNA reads TGTGCCTGGAGATTGTCGGCGCTGGGATCACCCCTCCACTTT. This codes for CAWRLSALGSPLHF.

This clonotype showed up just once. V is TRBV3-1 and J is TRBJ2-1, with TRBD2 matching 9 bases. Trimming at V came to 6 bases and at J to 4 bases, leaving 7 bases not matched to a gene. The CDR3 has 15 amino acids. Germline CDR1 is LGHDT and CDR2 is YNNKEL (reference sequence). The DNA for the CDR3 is TGTGCCAGCAGTCCCACTAGCGGGCTTTACAATGAGCAGTTCTTC. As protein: CASSPTSGLYNEQFF.

CDR3 bases: TGTGCCAGCAGTTTTTCCGGGACAGGGACCTACGAGCAGTACTTC. It yields the protein CASSFSGTGTYEQYF. The chain carries TRBV6-5 and TRBJ2-7, with 9 bases lining up with TRBD1. Germline CDR1 reads MNHEY; CDR2 reads SVGAGI. Germline trimming cut 4 bases from V and 2 bases from J; bases unmatched to any gene: 6. The CDR3 consists of 15 residues.

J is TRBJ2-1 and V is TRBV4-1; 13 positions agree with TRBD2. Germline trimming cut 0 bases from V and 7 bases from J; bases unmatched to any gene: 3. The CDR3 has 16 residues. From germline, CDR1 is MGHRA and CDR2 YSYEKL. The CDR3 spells CASSQDPGLAGNEQFF. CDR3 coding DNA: TGCGCCAGCAGCCAAGATCCGGGACTAGCGGGGAATGAGCAGTTCTTC.

This CDR3 is CASSETAAGYTF. The CDR3 bases are TGTGCCAGCAGCGAAACAGCGGCTGGCTACACCTTC. The rearrangement links TRBV6-1 to TRBJ1-2, with D uncertain. The CDR3 consists of 12 residues. Per germline, CDR1 MNHNS and CDR2 SASEGT. With 6 bases removed from V and 7 bases from J, the gap between germline ends came to 12 bases.

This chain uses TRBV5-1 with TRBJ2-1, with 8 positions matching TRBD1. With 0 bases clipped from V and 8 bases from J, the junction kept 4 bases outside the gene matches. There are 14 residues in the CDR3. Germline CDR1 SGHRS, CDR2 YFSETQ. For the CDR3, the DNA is TGCGCCAGCAGCTTGGGGACAGGGTTAGATGAGCAGTTCTTC. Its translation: CASSLGTGLDEQFF.

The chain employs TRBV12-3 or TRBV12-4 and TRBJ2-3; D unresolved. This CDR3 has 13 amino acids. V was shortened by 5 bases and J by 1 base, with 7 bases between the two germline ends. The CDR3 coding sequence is TGTGCCAGCAGTCAACTTCGCACAGATACGCAGTATTTT. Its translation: CASSQLRTDTQYF.

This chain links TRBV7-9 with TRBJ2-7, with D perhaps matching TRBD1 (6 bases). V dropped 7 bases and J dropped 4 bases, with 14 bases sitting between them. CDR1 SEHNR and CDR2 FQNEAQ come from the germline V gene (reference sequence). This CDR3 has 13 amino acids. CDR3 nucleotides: TGTGCCAGCACCAGGACAGAATTTTACGAGCAGTACTTC. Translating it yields CASTRTEFYEQYF.

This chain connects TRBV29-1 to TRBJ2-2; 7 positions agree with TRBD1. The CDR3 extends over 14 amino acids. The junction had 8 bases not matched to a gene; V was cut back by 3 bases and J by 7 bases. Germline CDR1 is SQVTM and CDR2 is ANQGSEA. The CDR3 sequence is CSVEGSGGGGELFF. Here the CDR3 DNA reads TGCAGCGTTGAGGGGTCAGGGGGTGGCGGGGAGCTGTTTTTT.

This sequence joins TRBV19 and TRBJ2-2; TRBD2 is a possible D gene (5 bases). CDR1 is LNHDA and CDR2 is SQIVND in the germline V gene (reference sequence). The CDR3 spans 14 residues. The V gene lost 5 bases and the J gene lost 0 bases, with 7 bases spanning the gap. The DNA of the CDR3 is TGTGCCAGTAGTGCCGGGACGAACACCGGGGAGCTGTTTTTT. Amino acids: CASSAGTNTGELFF.

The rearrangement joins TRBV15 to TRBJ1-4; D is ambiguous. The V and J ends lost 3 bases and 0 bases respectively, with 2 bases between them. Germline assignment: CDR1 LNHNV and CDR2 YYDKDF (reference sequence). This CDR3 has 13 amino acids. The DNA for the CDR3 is TGTGCCACCAGCAGCGCAACTAATGAAAAACTGTTTTTT. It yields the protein CATSSATNEKLFF.

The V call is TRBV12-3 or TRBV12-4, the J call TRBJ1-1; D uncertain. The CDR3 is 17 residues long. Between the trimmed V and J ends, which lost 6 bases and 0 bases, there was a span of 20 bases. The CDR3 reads CASSLARRTRVNTEAFF. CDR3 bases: TGTGCCAGCAGCCTTGCGCGAAGGACTCGGGTGAACACTGAAGCTTTCTTT.

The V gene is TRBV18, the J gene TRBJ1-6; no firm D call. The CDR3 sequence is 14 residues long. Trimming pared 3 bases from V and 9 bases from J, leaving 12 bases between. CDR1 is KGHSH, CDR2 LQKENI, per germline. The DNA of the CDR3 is TGTGCCAGCTCACCCGGAACCGCAGCTTCACCCCTCCACTTT. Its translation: CASSPGTAASPLHF. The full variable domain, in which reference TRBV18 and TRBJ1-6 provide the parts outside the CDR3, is NAGVMQNPRHLVRRRGQEARLRCSPMKGHSHVYWYRQLPEEGLKFMVYLQKENIIDESGMPKERFSAEFPKEGPSILRIQQVVRGDSAAYFCASSPGTAASPLHFGNGTRLTVT.

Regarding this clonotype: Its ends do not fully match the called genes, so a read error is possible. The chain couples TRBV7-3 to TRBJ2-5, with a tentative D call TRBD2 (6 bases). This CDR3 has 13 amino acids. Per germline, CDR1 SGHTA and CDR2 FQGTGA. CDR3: CPSSNGGQETQYF. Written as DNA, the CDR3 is TGTCCCAGCAGCAACGGGGGACAAGAGACCCAGTACTTC.

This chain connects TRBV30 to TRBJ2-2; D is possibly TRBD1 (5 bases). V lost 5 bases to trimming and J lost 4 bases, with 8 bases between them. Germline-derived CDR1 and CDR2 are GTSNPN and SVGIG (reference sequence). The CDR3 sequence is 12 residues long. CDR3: CAWGASTGELFF. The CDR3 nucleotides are TGTGCCTGGGGGGCCAGCACCGGGGAGCTGTTTTTT. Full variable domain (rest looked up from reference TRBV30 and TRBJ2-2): SQTIHQWPATLVQPVGSPLSLECTVEGTSNPNLYWYRQAAGRGLQLLFYSVGIGQISSEVPQNLSASRPQDRQFILSSKKLLLSDSGFYLCAWGASTGELFFGEGSRLTVL.